This entry lists 11 T cell receptor beta chains sequenced from one sample in a study of T cell responses to AZD1222 COVID-19 vaccine. The data were produced by immunoSEQ multiplex PCR, yet TCRdb's version contains in-frame clones alone and is incomplete. The sample consists of 70,000 to 95,000 clones, around nine tenths of them appearing once. The sequenced sample was peripheral blood, obtained 28 days after the second AZD1222 dose. Receptors were obtained from an adult who received the AZD1222 COVID-19 vaccine.

The chain uses TRBV10-1 and TRBJ1-4; D uncertain. The V end lost 2 bases, the J end lost 8 bases, and 9 bases lay between the germline ends. CDR1 is WNHNN, CDR2 SYGVQD, per germline (reference sequence). There are 13 residues in the CDR3. The CDR3 DNA is TGCGCCAGCAGTGAGAGCTCTCCGGAAAAACTGTTTTTT. Protein: CASSESSPEKLFF.

This chain links TRBV4-1 with TRBJ1-1, with a tentative D call TRBD1 (5 bases). The CDR3 has 17 residues. Germline V lookup: CDR1 MGHRA, CDR2 YSYEKL. Trimming took off 0 bases at V and 5 bases at J, with 19 bases between the two ends. The CDR3 loop reads CASSQDRLRAGGTEAFF. The CDR3 region has the DNA TGCGCCAGCAGCCAAGACAGACTCAGGGCAGGAGGGACTGAAGCTTTCTTT.

The V call is TRBV6-6, the J call TRBJ1-1; D gene uncertain. V was cut by 10 bases and J by 0 bases, with 12 bases left in between. CDR1 and CDR2 from the germline V gene are MNHNY and SVGAGI (reference sequence). The CDR3 covers 13 residues. The CDR3 DNA is TGTGCCACTTATGGGTCCATGAACACTGAAGCTTTCTTT. It translates to CATYGSMNTEAFF.

The V call is TRBV10-3, the J call TRBJ1-5; a possible D gene is TRBD1 (6 bases). CDR1 is ENHRY and CDR2 is SYGVKD in the germline V gene. This CDR3 has 14 amino acids. Trimming stripped 3 bases from V and 9 bases from J, with 15 bases between. The CDR3: CAISDQTGFGPQHF. Written as DNA, the CDR3 is TGTGCCATCAGTGACCAAACAGGGTTCGGGCCCCAGCATTTT.

The chain uses TRBV6-4 and TRBJ1-5; D not resolved. Trimming took off 8 bases at V and 6 bases at J, with 14 bases between the two ends. From germline, CDR1 is MRHNA and CDR2 SNTAGT. The CDR3 is 13 residues long. The CDR3 sequence: CASGTEVGQPQHF. The CDR3 nucleotides are TGTGCCAGCGGAACCGAAGTAGGTCAGCCCCAGCATTTT.

The rearrangement links TRBV18 to TRBJ2-5, with TRBD2 matching 10 bases. The CDR3 is 15 amino acids. The V gene's germline CDR1 is KGHSH and CDR2 LQKENI. V lost 2 bases, J lost 5 bases, and 5 bases stayed unmatched. DNA for the CDR3: TGTGCCAGCTCACCAACCCTAGCGGGGGCCGAGACCCAGTACTTC. It encodes CASSPTLAGAETQYF.

The chain carries TRBV23-1 and TRBJ2-3, with no clear D. TRBV23-1 is an ORF, and what it does is uncertain. The CDR3 runs 13 residues. V lost 7 bases, J lost 0 bases, and 8 bases lay in between. Here the CDR3 reads CASNYSSTDTQYF. CDR3 nucleotide sequence: TGCGCCAGCAATTACAGCAGCACAGATACGCAGTATTTT.

This chain links TRBV5-5 with TRBJ2-5; no firm D call. Trimming removed 4 bases at V and 0 bases at J, with 10 bases between. CDR3 size: 14 residues. Per the germline V gene, CDR1 is SGHKS and CDR2 is YYEKEE (reference sequence). This CDR3 is CASSLTVYQETQYF. For the CDR3, the DNA is TGTGCCAGCAGCCTTACAGTGTACCAAGAGACCCAGTACTTC.

The genes are TRBV4-1 and TRBJ2-7; D perhaps matches TRBD2 (6 bases). The CDR3 consists of 16 residues. V was pared by 2 bases and J by 0 bases, with 14 bases between. Germline lookup yields CDR1 MGHRA and CDR2 YSYEKL. The DNA of the CDR3 is TGCGCCAGCAGCCAATCTAGCGCGACGAGCTCCTACGAGCAGTACTTC. Translation: CASSQSSATSSYEQYF.

This chain joins TRBV5-1 and TRBJ2-5; TRBD1 or TRBD2 may be the D gene (6 bases each). This CDR3 is built from 13 residues. Trimming pared 4 bases from V and 2 bases from J, leaving 9 bases between. Germline values: CDR1 SGHRS, CDR2 YFSETQ. The CDR3 sequence: CASSGGPQETQYF. CDR3 DNA sequence: TGCGCCAGCAGCGGGGGGCCTCAAGAGACCCAGTACTTC.

The genes are TRBV18 and TRBJ2-7; D might be TRBD1 (5 bases). CDR1 is KGHSH, CDR2 LQKENI, per germline. V was shortened by 4 bases and J by 0 bases, with 13 bases between the two germline ends. The CDR3 sequence is 15 residues long. CDR3 region: CASSLDISSSYEQYF. The CDR3 DNA reads TGTGCCAGCTCACTGGACATTTCCAGCTCCTACGAGCAGTACTTC.